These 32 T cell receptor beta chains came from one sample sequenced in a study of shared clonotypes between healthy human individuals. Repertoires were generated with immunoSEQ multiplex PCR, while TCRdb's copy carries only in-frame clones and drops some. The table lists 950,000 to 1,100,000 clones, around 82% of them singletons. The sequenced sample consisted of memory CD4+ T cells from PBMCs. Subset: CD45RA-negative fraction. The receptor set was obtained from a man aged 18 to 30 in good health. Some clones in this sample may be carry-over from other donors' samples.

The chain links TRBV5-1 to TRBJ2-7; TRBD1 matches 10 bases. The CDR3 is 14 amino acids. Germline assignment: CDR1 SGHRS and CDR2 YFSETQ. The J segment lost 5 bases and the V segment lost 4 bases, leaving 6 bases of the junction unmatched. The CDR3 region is CASSRPDRGDEQYF. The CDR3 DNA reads TGCGCCAGCAGCCGACCGGACAGGGGGGACGAGCAGTACTTC.

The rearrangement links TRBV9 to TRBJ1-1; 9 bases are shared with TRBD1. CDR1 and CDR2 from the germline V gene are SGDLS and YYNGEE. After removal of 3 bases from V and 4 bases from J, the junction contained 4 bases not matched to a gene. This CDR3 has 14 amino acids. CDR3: CASSEQGAGTEAFF. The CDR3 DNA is TGTGCCAGCAGCGAACAGGGGGCCGGCACTGAAGCTTTCTTT.

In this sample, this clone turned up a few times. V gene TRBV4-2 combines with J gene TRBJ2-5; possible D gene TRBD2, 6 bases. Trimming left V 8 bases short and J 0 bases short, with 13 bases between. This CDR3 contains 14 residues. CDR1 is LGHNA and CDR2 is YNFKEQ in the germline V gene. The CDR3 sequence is CASLRPSDQETQYF. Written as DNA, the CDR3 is TGTGCCAGCCTAAGGCCTAGCGACCAAGAGACCCAGTACTTC.

The CDR3 DNA follows: TGCGCCAGCAACGGGGAAGGGAGGGCTGGCTACACCTTC. Residues: CASNGEGRAGYTF. The chain has TRBV5-1 and TRBJ1-2; no clear D. CDR1 and CDR2 from the germline V gene are SGHRS and YFSETQ. The germline V and J ends were trimmed by 6 bases and 7 bases, with 16 bases remaining between them. The CDR3 contains 13 residues.

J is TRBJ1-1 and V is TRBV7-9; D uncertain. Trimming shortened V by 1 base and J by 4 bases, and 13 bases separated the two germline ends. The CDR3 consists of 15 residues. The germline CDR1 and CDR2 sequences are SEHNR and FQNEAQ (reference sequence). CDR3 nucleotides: TGTGCCAGCAGCTTAGGGAGGAGGACCAGCACTGAAGCTTTCTTT. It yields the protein CASSLGRRTSTEAFF.

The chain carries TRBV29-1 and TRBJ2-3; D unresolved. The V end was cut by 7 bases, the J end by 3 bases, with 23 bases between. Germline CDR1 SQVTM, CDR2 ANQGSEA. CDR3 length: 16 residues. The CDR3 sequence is CSGRVGPDFLTDTQYF. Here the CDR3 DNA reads TGCAGCGGCCGAGTAGGACCCGACTTCCTAACAGATACGCAGTATTTT.

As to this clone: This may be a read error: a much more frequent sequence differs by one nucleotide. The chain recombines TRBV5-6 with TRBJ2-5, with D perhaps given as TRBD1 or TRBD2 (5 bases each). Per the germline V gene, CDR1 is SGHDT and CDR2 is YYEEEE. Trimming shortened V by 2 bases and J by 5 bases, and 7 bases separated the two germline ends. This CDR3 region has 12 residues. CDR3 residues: CASSFEGETQYF. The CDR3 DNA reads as TGTGCCAGCAGCTTTGAGGGGGAGACCCAGTACTTC.

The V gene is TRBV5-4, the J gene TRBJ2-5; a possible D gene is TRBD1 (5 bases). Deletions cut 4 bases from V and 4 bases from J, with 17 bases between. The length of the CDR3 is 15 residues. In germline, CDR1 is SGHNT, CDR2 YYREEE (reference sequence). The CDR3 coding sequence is TGTGCCAGCAGCCACCCTGTGGGGCAGAGAGAGACCCAGTACTTC. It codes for CASSHPVGQRETQYF.

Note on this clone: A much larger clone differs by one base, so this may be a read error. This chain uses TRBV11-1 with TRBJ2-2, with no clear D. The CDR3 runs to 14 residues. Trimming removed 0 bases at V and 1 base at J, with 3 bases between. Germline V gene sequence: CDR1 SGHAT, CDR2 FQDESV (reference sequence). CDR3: CASSLARNTGELFF. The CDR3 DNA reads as TGTGCCAGCAGCTTAGCAAGGAACACCGGGGAGCTGTTTTTT.

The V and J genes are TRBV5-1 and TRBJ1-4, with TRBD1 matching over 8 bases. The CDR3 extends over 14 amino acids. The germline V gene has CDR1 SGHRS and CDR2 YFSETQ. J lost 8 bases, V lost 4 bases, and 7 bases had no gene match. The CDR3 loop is CASSIGTGGEKLFF. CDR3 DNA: TGCGCCAGCAGCATTGGGACAGGTGGGGAAAAACTGTTTTTT.

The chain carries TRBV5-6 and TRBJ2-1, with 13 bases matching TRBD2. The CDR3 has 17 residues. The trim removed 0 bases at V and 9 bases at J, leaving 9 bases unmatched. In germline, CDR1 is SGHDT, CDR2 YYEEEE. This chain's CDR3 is CASSLVKLAGGEGEQFF. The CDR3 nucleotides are TGTGCCAGCAGCTTGGTAAAACTAGCGGGAGGGGAAGGTGAGCAGTTCTTC.

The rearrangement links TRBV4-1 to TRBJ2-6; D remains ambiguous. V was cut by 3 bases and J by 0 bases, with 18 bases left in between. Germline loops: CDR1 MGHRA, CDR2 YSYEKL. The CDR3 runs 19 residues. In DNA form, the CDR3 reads TGCGCCAGCAGCCATCAAGGAGTGGGTCTGGGCTCTGGGGCCAACGTCCTGACTTTC. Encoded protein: CASSHQGVGLGSGANVLTF.

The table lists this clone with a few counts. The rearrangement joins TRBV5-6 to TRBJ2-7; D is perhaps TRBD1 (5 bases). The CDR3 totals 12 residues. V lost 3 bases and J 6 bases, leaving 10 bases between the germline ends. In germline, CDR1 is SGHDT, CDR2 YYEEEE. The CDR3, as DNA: TGTGCCAGCAGCTACCAGGGTTTCGAGCAGTACTTC. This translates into CASSYQGFEQYF.

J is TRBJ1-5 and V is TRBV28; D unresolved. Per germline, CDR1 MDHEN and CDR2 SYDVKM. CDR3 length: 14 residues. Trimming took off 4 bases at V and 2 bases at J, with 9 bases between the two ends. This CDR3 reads CASSSPVGNQPQHF. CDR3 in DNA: TGTGCCAGCAGTTCCCCGGTAGGCAATCAGCCCCAGCATTTT.

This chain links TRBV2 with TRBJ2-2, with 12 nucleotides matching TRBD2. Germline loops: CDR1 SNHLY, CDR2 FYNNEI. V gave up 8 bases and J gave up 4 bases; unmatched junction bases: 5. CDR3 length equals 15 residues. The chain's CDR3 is CASRRTSGTTGELFF. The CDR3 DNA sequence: TGTGCCAGCCGACGGACTAGCGGGACCACCGGGGAGCTGTTTTTT.

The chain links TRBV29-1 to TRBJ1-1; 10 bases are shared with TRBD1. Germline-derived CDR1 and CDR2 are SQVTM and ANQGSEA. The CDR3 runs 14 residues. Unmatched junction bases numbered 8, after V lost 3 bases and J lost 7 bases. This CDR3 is CSVDRDRGFGEAFF. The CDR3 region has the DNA TGCAGCGTTGATAGGGACAGGGGATTCGGTGAAGCTTTCTTT.

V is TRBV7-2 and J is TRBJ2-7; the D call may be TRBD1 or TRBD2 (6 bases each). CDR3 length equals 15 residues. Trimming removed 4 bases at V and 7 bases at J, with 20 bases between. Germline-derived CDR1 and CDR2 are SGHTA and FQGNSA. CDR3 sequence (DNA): TGTGCCAGCAGCTCCCAGGGGCTGGGACTTGAGGAGCAGTACTTC. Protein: CASSSQGLGLEEQYF.

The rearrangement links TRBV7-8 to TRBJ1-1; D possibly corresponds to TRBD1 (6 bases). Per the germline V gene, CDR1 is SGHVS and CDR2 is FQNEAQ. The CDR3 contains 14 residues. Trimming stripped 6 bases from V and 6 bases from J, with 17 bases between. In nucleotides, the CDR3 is TGTGCCAGCAGACCTTATGGGGGCGTAGCTGAAGCTTTCTTT. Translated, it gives CASRPYGGVAEAFF.

The CDR3 DNA reads as TGTGCCAGCAGTGCCCCGGGACAGGGGCCGTTGGAGGAGCAGTACTTC. It encodes CASSAPGQGPLEEQYF. The rearrangement links TRBV28 to TRBJ2-7; 10 bases match TRBD1. This CDR3 is built from 16 residues. CDR1 is MDHEN and CDR2 is SYDVKM in the germline V gene. Trimming removed 5 bases from V and 7 bases from J; junction bases left unmatched: 14.

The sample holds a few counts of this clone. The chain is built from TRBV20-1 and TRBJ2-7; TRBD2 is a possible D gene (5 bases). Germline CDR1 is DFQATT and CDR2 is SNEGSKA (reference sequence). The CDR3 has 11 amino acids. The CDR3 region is CRVARASEQYF. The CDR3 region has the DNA TGCAGGGTAGCGCGGGCCTCCGAGCAGTACTTC.

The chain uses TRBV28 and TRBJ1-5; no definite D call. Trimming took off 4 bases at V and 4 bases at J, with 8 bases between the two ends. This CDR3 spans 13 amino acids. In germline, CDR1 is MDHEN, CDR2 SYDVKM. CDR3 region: CASSWGRNQPQHF. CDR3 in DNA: TGTGCCAGCAGTTGGGGAAGAAATCAGCCCCAGCATTTT.

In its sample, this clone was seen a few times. The CDR3 DNA is TGTGCCAGCAGCGAGGACATGAACACTGAAGCTTTCTTT. Translation gives CASSEDMNTEAFF. The V gene is TRBV9, the J gene TRBJ1-1; maybe TRBD1 (5 bases). The CDR3 is 13 amino acids. V was shortened by 3 bases and J by 0 bases, with 6 bases between the two germline ends. CDR1 and CDR2 from the germline V gene are SGDLS and YYNGEE.

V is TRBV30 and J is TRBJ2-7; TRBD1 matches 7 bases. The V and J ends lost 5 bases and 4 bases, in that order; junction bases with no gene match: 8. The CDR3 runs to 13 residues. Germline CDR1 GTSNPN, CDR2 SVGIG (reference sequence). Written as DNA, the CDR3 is TGTGCCTGGGAGGACAGGAGAAGGTACGAGCAGTACTTC. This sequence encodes CAWEDRRRYEQYF.

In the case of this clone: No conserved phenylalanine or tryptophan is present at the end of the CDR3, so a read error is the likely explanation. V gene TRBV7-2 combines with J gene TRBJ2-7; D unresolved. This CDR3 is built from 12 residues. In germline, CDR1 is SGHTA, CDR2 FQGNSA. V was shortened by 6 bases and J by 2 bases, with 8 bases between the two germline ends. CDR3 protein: CASSYDAYEQYL. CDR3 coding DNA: TGTGCCAGCAGTTACGATGCCTACGAGCAGTACTTA.

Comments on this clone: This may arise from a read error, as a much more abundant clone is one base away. The CDR3 DNA reads TGTGCCAACAGCAGTTTCGGGTCCACTGAAGCTTTCTTT. Protein: CANSSFGSTEAFF. This chain connects TRBV7-3 to TRBJ1-1, with D unresolved. Germline lookup yields CDR1 SGHTA and CDR2 FQGTGA. This CDR3 has 13 amino acids. The full variable domain, in which reference TRBV7-3 and TRBJ1-1 provide the parts outside the CDR3, is GAGVSQTPSNKVTEKGKYVELRCDPISGHTALYWYRQSLGQGPEFLIYFQGTGAADDSGLPNDRFFAVRPEGSVSTLKIQRTERGDSAVYLCANSSFGSTEAFFGQGTRLTVV.

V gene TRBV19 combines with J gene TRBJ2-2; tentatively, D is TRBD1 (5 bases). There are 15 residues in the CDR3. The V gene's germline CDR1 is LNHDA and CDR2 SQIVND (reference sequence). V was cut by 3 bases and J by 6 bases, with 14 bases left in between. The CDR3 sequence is CASSILVGLAGELFF. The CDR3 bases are TGTGCCAGTAGTATCCTTGTGGGGCTGGCCGGGGAGCTGTTTTTT.

CDR3 nucleotide sequence: TGTGCCAGCAGCCCTGGGGACAGGCGCTCCTACGAGCAGTACTTC. Translated, it gives CASSPGDRRSYEQYF. The rearrangement joins TRBV28 to TRBJ2-7; 8 nucleotides line up with TRBD1. The ends lost 6 bases at V and 0 bases at J; junction bases unmatched: 7. The CDR3 totals 15 residues. Germline loops: CDR1 MDHEN, CDR2 SYDVKM.

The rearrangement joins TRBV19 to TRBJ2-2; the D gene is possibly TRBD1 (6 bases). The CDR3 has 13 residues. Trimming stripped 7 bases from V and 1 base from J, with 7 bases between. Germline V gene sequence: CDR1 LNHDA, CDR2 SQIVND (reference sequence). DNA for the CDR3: TGTGCCAGTACCAGGGGGAACACCGGGGAGCTGTTTTTT. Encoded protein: CASTRGNTGELFF.

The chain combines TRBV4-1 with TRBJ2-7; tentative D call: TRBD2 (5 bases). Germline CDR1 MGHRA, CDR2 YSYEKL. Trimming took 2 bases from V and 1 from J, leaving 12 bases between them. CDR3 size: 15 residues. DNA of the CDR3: TGCGCCAGCAGCCAACCGGGGTCTGGTTCCTACGAGCAGTACTTC. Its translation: CASSQPGSGSYEQYF.

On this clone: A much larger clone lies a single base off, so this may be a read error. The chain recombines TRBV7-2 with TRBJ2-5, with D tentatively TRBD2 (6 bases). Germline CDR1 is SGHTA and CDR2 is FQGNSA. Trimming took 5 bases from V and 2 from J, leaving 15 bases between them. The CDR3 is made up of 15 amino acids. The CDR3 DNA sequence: TGTGCCAGCAGCCCGGGGATTAGCGGTCAAGAGACCCAGTACTTC. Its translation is CASSPGISGQETQYF.

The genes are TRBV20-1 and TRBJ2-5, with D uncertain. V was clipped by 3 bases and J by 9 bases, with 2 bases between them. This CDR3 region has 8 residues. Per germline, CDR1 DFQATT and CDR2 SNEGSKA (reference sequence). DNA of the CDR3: TGCAGTGCTAGCCCCCAGTACTTC. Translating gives CSASPQYF.

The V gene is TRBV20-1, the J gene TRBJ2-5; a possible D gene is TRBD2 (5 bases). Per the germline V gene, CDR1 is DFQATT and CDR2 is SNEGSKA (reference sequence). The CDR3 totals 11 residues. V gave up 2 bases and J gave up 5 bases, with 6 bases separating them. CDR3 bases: TGCAGTGCTAGAAAGCGGGAGACCCAGTACTTC. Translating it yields CSARKRETQYF.